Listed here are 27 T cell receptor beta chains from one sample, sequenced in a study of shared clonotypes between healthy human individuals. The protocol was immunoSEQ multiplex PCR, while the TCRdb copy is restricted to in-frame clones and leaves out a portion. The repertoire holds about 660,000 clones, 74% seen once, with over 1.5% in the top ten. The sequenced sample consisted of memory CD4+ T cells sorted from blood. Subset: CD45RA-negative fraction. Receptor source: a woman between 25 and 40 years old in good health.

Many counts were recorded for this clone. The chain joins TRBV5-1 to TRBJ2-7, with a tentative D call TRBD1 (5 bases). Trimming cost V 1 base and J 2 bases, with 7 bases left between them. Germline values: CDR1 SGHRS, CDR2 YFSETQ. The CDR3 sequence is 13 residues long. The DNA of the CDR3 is TGCGCCAGCAGCTTGTTACAGGCCTACGAGCAGTACTTC. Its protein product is CASSLLQAYEQYF. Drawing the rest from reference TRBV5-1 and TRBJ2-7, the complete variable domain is KAGVTQTPRYLIKTRGQQVTLSCSPISGHRSVSWYQQTPGQGLQFLFEYFSETQRNKGNFPGRFSGRQFSNSRSEMNVSTLELGDSALYLCASSLLQAYEQYFGPGTRLTVT.

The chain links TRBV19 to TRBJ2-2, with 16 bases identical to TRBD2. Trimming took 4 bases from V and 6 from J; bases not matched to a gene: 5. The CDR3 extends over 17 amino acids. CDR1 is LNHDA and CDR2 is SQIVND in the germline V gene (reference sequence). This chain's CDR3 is CASSKGTSGRASGELFF. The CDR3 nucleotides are TGTGCCAGTAGTAAGGGGACTAGCGGGAGGGCCTCCGGGGAGCTGTTTTTT.

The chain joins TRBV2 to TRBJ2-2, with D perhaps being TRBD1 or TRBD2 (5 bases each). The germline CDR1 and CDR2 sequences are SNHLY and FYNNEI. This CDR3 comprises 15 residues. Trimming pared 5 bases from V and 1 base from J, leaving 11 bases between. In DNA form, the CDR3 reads TGTGCCAGCAGTTGGGACCACGAGAACACCGGGGAGCTGTTTTTT. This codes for CASSWDHENTGELFF.

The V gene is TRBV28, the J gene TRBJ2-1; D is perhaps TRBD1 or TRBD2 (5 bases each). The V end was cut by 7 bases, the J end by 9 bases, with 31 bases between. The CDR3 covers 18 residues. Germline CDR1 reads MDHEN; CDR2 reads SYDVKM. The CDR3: CASISSSPGPTRSSEQFF. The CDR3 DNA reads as TGTGCCAGCATCTCCTCAAGCCCGGGACCCACACGGTCGAGTGAGCAGTTCTTC.

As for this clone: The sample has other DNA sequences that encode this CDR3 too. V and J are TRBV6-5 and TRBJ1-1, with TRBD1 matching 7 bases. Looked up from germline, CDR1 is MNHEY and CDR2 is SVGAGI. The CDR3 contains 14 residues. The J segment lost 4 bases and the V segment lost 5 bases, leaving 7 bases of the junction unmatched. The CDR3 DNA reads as TGTGCCAGCAGTCTTCGACAGGGACGCACTGAAGCTTTCTTT. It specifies CASSLRQGRTEAFF.

This chain's CDR3 is CASSPLPGTSVKGRFTDTQYF. DNA for the CDR3: TGTGCCAGCAGCCCATTGCCCGGGACTAGCGTGAAAGGGAGATTCACAGATACGCAGTATTTT. The gene calls are TRBV14 and TRBJ2-3; TRBD2 matches 10 bases. Germline CDR1 SGHDN, CDR2 FVKESK. The trim removed 4 bases at V and 2 bases at J, leaving 21 bases unmatched. The CDR3 runs to 21 residues.

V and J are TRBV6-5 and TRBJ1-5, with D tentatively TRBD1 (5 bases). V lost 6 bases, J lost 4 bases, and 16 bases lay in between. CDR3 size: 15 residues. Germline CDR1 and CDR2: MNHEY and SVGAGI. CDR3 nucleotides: TGTGCCAGCAGGTACGACAGCAATCCTAATCAGCCCCAGCATTTT. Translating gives CASRYDSNPNQPQHF.

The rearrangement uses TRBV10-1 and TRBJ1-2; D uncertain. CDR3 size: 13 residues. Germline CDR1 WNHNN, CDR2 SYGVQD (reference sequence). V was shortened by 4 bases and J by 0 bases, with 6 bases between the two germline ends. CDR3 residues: CASSGAANYGYTF. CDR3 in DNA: TGCGCCAGCAGTGGAGCAGCTAACTATGGCTACACCTTC.

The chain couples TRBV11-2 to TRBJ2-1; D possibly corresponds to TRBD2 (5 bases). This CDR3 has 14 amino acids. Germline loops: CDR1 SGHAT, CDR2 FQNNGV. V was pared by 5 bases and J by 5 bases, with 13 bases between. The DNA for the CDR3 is TGTGCCAGCAGCCCTTCGACTAATCACAATGAGCAGTTCTTC. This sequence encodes CASSPSTNHNEQFF.

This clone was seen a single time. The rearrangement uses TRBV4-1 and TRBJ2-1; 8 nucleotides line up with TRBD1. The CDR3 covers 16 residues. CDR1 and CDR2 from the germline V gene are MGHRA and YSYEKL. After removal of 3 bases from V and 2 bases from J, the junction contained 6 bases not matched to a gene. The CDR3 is CASSQGTGRTYNEQFF. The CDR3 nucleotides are TGCGCCAGCAGCCAGGGGACAGGTCGGACCTACAATGAGCAGTTCTTC.

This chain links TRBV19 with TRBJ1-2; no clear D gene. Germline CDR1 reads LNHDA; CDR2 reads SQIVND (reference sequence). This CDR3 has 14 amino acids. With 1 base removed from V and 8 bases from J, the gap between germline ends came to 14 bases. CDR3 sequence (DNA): TGTGCCAGTAGTATAGCGGGCCTTCCGAAGGGCTACACCTTC. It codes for CASSIAGLPKGYTF.

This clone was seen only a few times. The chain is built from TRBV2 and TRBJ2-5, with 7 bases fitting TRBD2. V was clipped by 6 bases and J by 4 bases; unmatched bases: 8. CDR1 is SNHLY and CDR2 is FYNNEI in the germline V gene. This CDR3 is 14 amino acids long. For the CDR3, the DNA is TGTGCCAGCAGGTGGCAAGGGGAGGGAGAGACCCAGTACTTC. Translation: CASRWQGEGETQYF.

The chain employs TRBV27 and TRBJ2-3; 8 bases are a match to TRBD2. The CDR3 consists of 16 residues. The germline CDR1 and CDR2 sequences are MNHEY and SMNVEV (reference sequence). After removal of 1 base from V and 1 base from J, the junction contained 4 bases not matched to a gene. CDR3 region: CASSLFKLAGTDTQYF. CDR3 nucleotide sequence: TGTGCCAGCAGTTTATTCAAACTAGCGGGCACAGATACGCAGTATTTT.

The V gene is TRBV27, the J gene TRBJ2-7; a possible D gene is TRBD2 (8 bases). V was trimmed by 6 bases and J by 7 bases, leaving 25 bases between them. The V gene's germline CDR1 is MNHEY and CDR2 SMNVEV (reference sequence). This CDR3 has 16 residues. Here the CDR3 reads CASSLTASGPQGEQYF. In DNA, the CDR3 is TGTGCCAGCAGCCTCACAGCTAGCGGGCCACAGGGGGAGCAGTACTTC.

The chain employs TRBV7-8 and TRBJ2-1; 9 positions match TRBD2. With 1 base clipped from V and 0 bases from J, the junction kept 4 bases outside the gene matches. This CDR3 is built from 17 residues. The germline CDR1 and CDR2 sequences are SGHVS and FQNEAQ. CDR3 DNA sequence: TGTGCCAGCAGCTTAGAGGGCGGGAGGGTCTCCTACAATGAGCAGTTCTTC. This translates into CASSLEGGRVSYNEQFF.

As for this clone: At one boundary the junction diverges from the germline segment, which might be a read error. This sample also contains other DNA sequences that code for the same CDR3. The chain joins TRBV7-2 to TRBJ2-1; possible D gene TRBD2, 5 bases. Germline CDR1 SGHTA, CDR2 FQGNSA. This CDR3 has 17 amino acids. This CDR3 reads CASSWSGGGQGSNEQFF. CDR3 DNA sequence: TGTGCCAGCAGCTGGTCGGGCGGAGGCCAAGGATCCAATGAGCAATTCTTC.

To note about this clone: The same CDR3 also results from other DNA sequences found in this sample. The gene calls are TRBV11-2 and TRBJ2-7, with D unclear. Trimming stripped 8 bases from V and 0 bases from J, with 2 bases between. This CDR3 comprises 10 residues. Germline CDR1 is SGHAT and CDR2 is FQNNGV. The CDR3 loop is CASGSYEQYF. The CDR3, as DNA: TGTGCCAGCGGCTCCTACGAGCAGTACTTC. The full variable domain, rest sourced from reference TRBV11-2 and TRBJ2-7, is EAGVAQSPRYKIIEKRQSVAFWCNPISGHATLYWYQQILGQGPKLLIQFQNNGVVDDSQLPKDRFSAERLKGVDSTLKIQPAKLEDSAVYLCASGSYEQYFGPGTRLTVT.

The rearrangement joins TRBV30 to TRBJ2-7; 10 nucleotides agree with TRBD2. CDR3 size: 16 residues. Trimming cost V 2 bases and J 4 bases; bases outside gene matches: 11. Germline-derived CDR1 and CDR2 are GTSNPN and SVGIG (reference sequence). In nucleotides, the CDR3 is TGTGCCTGGAGTAGCCTAGCGGGAGAGGAGGGATACGAGCAGTACTTC. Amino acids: CAWSSLAGEEGYEQYF.

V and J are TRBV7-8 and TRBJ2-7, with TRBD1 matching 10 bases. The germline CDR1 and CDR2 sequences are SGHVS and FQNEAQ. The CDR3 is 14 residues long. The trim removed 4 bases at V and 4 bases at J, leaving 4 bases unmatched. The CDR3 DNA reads TGTGCCAGCAGCTCCTGGGACAGGGGTTACGAGCAGTACTTC. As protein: CASSSWDRGYEQYF.

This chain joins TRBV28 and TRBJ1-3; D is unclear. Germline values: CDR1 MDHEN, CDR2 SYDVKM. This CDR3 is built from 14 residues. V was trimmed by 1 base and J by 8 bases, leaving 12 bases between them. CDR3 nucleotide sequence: TGTGCCAGCAGTTTATTAGGGCTCCACGACACCATATATTTT. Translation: CASSLLGLHDTIYF. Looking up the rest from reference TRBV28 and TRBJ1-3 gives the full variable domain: DVKVTQSSRYLVKRTGEKVFLECVQDMDHENMFWYRQDPGLGLRLIYFSYDVKMKEKGDIPEGYSVSREKKERFSLILESASTNQTSMYLCASSLLGLHDTIYFGEGSWLTVV.

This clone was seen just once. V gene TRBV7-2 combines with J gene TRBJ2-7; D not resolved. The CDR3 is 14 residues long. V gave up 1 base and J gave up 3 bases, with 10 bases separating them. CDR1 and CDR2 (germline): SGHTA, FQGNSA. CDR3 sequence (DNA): TGTGCCAGCAGCTTAGGATACAGAAACTACGAGCAGTACTTC. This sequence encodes CASSLGYRNYEQYF.

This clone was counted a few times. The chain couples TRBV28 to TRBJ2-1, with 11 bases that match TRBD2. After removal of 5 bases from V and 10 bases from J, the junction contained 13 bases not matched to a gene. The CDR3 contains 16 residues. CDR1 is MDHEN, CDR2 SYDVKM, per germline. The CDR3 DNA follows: TGTGCCAGCAGTCCACCGCAGACTAGCGGGACCCGGGAGCAGTTCTTC. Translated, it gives CASSPPQTSGTREQFF.

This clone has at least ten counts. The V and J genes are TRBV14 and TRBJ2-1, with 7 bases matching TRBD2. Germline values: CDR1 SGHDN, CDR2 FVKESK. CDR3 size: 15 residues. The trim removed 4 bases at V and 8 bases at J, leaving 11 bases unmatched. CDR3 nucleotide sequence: TGTGCCAGCAGCCGGGTCGCGGGAGCGGGATATGAGCAGTTCTTC. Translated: CASSRVAGAGYEQFF.

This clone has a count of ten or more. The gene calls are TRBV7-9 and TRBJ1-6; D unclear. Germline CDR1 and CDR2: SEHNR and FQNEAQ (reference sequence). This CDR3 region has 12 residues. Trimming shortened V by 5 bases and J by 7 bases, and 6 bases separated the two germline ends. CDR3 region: CASSLQNSPLHF. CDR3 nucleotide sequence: TGTGCCAGCAGCCTCCAGAATTCACCCCTCCACTTT.

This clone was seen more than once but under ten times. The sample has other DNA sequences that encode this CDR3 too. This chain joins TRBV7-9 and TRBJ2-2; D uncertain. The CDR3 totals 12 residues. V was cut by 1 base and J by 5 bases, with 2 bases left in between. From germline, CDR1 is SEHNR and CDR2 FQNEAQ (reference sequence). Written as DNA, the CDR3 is TGTGCCAGCAGCTTAGTAACCGGGGAGCTGTTTTTT. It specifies CASSLVTGELFF.

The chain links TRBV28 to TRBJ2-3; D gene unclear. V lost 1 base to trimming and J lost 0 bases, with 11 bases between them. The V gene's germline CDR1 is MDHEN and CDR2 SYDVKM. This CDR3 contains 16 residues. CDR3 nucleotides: TGTGCCAGCAGTTTATACCCTAGGACCAGCACAGATACGCAGTATTTT. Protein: CASSLYPRTSTDTQYF.

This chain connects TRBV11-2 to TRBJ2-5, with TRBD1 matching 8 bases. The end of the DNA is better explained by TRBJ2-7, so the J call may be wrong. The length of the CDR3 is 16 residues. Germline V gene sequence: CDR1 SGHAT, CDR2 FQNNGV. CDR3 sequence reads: CASSLTGGITTYEQYF. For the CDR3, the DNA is TGTGCCAGCAGCCTAACAGGGGGGATAACTACCTACGAGCAGTACTTC.